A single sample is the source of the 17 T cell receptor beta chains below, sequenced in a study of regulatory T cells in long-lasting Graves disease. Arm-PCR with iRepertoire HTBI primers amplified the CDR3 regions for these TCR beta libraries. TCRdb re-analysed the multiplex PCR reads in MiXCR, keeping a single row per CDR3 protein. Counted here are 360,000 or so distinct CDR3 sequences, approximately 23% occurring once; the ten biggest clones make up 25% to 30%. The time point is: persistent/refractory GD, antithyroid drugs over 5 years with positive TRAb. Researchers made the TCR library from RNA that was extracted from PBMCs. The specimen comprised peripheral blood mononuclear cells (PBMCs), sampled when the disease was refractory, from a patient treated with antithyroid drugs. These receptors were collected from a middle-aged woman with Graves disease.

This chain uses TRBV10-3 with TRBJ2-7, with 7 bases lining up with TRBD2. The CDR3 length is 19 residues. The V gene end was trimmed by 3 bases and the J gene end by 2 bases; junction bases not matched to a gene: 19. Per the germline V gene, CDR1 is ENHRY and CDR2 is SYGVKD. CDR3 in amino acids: CAISDVPASGYLLPYEQYF. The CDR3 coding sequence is TGTGCCATCAGTGACGTTCCGGCTAGCGGATACCTCCTGCCCTACGAGCAGTACTTC.

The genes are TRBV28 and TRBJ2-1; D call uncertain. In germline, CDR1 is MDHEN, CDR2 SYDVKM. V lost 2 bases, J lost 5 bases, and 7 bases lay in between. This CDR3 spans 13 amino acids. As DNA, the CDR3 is TGTGCCAGCAGTTTAGGGCAGAACAATGAGCAGTTCTTC. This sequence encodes CASSLGQNNEQFF.

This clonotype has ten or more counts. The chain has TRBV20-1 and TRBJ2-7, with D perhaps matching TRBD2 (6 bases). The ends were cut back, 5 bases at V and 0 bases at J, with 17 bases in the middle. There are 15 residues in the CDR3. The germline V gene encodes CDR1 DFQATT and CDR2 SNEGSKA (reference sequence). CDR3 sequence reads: CSAQDWEVTSYEQYF. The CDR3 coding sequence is TGCAGTGCTCAAGATTGGGAGGTCACCTCCTACGAGCAGTACTTC.

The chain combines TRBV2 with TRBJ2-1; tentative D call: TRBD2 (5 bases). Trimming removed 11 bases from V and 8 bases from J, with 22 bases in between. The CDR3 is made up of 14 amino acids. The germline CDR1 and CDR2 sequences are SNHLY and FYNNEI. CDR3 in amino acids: CAVWALARVYEQFF. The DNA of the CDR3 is TGTGCCGTATGGGCGCTAGCTAGAGTATATGAGCAGTTCTTC.

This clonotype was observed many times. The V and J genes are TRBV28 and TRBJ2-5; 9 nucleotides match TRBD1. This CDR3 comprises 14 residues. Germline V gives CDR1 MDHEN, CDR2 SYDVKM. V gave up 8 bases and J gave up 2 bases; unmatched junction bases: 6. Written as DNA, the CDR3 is TGTGCCAGCCATAAGGACAGGGGACAAGAGACCCAGTACTTC. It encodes CASHKDRGQETQYF.

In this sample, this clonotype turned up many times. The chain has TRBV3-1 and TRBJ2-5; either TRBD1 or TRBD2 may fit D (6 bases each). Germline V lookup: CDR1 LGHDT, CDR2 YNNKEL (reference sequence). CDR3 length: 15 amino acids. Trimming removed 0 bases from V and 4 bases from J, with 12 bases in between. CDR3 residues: CASSQDPGARETQYF. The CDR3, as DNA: TGTGCCAGCAGCCAAGACCCGGGGGCTAGAGAGACCCAGTACTTC.

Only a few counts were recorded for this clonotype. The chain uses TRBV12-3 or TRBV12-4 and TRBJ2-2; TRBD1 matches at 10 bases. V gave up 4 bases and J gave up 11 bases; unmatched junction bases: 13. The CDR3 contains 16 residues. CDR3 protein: CASSSPGQGPKGELFF. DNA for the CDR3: TGTGCCAGCAGTTCACCGGGACAGGGGCCCAAAGGAGAGCTGTTTTTT.

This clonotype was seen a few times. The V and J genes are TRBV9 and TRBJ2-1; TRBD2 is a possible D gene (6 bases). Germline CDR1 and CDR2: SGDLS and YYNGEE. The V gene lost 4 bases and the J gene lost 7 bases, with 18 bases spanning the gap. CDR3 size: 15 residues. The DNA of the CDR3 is TGTGCCAGCAGCCGGGGTGGAGGGTCGGGGAATGAGCAGTTCTTC. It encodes CASSRGGGSGNEQFF.

CDR3 nucleotides: TGCAGCGCGTGGACAGTTACCTACGAGCAGTACTTC. This sequence encodes CSAWTVTYEQYF. The V and J genes are TRBV29-1 and TRBJ2-7; D is perhaps TRBD1 (6 bases). The ends were cut back, 7 bases at V and 2 bases at J, with 12 bases in the middle. Germline CDR1 and CDR2: SQVTM and ANQGSEA. This CDR3 has 12 amino acids.

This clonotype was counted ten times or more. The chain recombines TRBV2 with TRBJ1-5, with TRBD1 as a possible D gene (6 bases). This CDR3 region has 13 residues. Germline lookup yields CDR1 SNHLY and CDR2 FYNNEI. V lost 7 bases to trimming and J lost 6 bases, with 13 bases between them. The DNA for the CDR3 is TGTGCCAGCACCTCAGGGGTTTCTCAGCCCCAGCATTTT. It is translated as CASTSGVSQPQHF. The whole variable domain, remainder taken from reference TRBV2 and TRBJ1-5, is EPEVTQTPSHQVTQMGQEVILRCVPISNHLYFYWYRQILGQKVEFLVSFYNNEISEKSEIFDDQFSVERPDGSNFTLKIRSTKLEDSAMYFCASTSGVSQPQHFGDGTRLSIL.

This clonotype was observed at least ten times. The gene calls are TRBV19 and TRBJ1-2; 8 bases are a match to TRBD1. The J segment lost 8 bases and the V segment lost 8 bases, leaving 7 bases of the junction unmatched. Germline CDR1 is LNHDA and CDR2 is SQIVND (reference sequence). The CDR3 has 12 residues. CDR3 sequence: CASAQGARGYTF. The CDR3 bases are TGTGCCAGTGCGCAGGGGGCTCGAGGCTACACCTTC.

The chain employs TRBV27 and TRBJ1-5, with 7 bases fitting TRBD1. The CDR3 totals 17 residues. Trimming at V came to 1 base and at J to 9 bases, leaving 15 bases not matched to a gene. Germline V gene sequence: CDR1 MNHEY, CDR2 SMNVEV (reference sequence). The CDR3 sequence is CASSLLGRKSRGLPQHF. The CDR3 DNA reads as TGTGCCAGCAGTTTATTAGGCAGGAAAAGTAGGGGGCTGCCCCAGCATTTT.

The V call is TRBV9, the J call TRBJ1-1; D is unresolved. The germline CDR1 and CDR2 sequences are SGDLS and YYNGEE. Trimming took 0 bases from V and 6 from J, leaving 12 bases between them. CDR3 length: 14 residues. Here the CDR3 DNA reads TGTGCCAGCAGCGTAGTGGGCGAGGCGCCTGAAGCTTTCTTT. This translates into CASSVVGEAPEAFF.

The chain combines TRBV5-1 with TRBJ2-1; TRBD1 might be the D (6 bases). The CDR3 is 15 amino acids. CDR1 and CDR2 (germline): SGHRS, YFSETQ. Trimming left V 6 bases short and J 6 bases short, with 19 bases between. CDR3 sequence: CASNTVAVGGNEQFF. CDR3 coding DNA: TGCGCCAGCAACACGGTGGCAGTAGGGGGCAATGAGCAGTTCTTC.

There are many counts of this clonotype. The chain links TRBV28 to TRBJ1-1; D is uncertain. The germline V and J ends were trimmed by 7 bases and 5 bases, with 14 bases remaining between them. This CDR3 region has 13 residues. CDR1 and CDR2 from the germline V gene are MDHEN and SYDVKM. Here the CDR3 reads CASNGRQGTEAFF. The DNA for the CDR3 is TGTGCCAGCAACGGACGCCAAGGGACTGAAGCTTTCTTT.

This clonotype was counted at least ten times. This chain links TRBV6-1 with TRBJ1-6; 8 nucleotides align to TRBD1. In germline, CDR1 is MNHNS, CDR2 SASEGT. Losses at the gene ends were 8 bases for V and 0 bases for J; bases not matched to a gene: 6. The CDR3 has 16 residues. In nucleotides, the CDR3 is TGTGCCAGCCGGGACAGGTTGAGCTCCTATAATTCACCCCTCCACTTT. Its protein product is CASRDRLSSYNSPLHF.

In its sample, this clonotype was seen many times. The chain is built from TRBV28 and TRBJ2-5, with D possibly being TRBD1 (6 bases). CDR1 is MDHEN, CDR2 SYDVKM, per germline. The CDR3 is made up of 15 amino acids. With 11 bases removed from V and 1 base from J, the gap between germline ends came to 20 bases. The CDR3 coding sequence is TGTGCCGCCTCTGGGTTACAGGGCCTCCAAGAGACCCAGTACTTC. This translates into CAASGLQGLQETQYF.